This T cell receptor (beta chain) appears in the sequencing data of a study of blood T cell repertoires in COVID-19. About the study: Whether acute or convalescent, the COVID-19 samples came from the United States, Italy and Spain. From T cells, B-cell-depleted T cells, or PBMCs came the material, which was cDNA or gDNA.

On this clone: One junction end does not reproduce the germline sequence, and a read error may be involved.

This CDR3 is built from 15 residues. Per the germline V gene, CDR1 is SGHTA and CDR2 is FQGNSA. Authors' methods: Estimated nucleated cell counts came from reference gene primer amplification. Assay: immunoSEQ multiplex PCR; the TCRdb copy retains only in-frame clones and omits some. V and J calls and clone size are given by that table; D and trimming were obtained from the DNA. This sample has some 120,000 clones, with just under 80% found just once. The receptor's source is a human donor in a cohort sampled during active COVID-19. The sample taken for sequencing was peripheral blood. The chain carries TRBV7-2 and TRBJ2-3; the D gene is possibly TRBD2 (6 bases). The CDR3 nucleotides are TGTGCCAGCAGCCTAGCTGGCGGGGCCGCAGATACGCAGTATTTT. The encoded protein is CASSLAGGAADTQYF.